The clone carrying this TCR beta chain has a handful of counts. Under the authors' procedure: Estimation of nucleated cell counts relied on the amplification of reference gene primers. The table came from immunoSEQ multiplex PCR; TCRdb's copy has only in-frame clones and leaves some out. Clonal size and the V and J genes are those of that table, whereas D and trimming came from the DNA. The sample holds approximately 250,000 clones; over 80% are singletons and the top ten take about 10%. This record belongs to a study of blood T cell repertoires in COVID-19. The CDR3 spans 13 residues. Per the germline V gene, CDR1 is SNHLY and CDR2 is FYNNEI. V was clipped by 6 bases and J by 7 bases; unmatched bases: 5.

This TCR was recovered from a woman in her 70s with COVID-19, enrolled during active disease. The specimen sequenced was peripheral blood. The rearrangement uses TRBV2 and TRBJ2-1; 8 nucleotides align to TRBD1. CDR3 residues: CASRVGTGNEQFF. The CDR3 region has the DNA TGTGCCAGCAGGGTGGGGACAGGAAATGAGCAGTTCTTC.